Each of the 7 T cell receptor beta chains below was sequenced from the same sample in a study of cytomegalovirus exposure and HLA in healthy donors. Vbeta (60) and Jbeta (13) primers were used in the PCR. The method was immunoSEQ multiplex PCR; TCRdb's version includes in-frame clones alone and lacks a portion of them. Among 200,000 or so clones, around four fifths were seen once, and the ten largest hold 5.5% to 7.5%. The sequenced sample was PBMCs. The receptors were gathered from a woman aged 45-59 years in good health and CMV-seropositive.

The CDR3 bases are TGTGCCAGTAGTATGTGGAGCGGGAGGAGAGGGACCGGGGAGCTGTTTTTT. It specifies CASSMWSGRRGTGELFF. The chain carries TRBV19 and TRBJ2-2; 9 bases match TRBD2. CDR3 size: 17 residues. From germline, CDR1 is LNHDA and CDR2 SQIVND (reference sequence). The junction had 10 bases not matched to a gene; V was cut back by 3 bases and J by 5 bases. Full variable domain (rest looked up from reference TRBV19 and TRBJ2-2): DGGITQSPKYLFRKEGQNVTLSCEQNLNHDAMYWYRQDPGQGLRLIYYSQIVNDFQKGDIAEGYSVSREKKESFPLTVTSAQKNPTAFYLCASSMWSGRRGTGELFFGEGSRLTVL.

The CDR3 loop is CASSQDSYTYEQYF. CDR3 DNA sequence: TGCGCCAGCAGCCAAGATTCATACACCTACGAGCAGTACTTC. The chain has TRBV4-3 and TRBJ2-7; D call uncertain. Per germline, CDR1 LGHNA and CDR2 YSLEER. V was pared by 0 bases and J by 2 bases, with 8 bases between. The CDR3 runs to 14 residues.

In nucleotides, the CDR3 is TGTGCCAGCAGCCAACAGGGGGCGCAGGTATACGAGCAGTACTTC. As protein: CASSQQGAQVYEQYF. The chain links TRBV7-8 to TRBJ2-7, with 9 positions matching TRBD1. CDR3 length: 15 amino acids. The V and J ends lost 5 bases and 4 bases, in that order; junction bases with no gene match: 9. Per germline, CDR1 SGHVS and CDR2 FQNEAQ.

The V gene is TRBV25-1, the J gene TRBJ1-1, with TRBD1 matching 9 bases. V lost 6 bases and J lost 1; bases outside the gene matches: 6. This CDR3 region has 15 residues. Germline CDR1 and CDR2: MGHDK and SYGVNS. The CDR3 is CASSDLGQGNTEAFF. CDR3 bases: TGTGCCAGCAGCGACCTGGGACAGGGGAACACTGAAGCTTTCTTT.

V is TRBV7-9 and J is TRBJ1-1; D not resolved. Trimming removed 4 bases from V and 2 bases from J, with 11 bases in between. Germline V lookup: CDR1 SEHNR, CDR2 FQNEAQ (reference sequence). CDR3 size: 14 residues. CDR3 DNA: TGTGCCAGCAGCTCCGGAGAGGGCAACACTGAAGCTTTCTTT. Translation: CASSSGEGNTEAFF.

The rearrangement uses TRBV6-1 and TRBJ2-2, with 9 nucleotides matching TRBD1. CDR3 size: 16 residues. J gave up 0 bases and V 2 bases, and 1 base lay outside the gene matches. Germline V gene sequence: CDR1 MNHNS, CDR2 SASEGT. The CDR3 spells CASSERTGANTGELFF. Here the CDR3 DNA reads TGTGCCAGCAGTGAACGGACAGGGGCGAACACCGGGGAGCTGTTTTTT.

The chain couples TRBV27 to TRBJ1-6; unclear D gene. Trimming took 5 bases from V and 0 from J, leaving 8 bases between them. The length of the CDR3 is 15 residues. From germline, CDR1 is MNHEY and CDR2 SMNVEV (reference sequence). The CDR3 protein is CASSTIGSYNSPLHF. CDR3 in DNA: TGTGCCAGCAGTACTATTGGCTCCTATAATTCACCCCTCCACTTT.